Following are 25 T cell receptor beta chains from one sample sequenced in a study of blood T cell repertoires in COVID-19. Profiling relied on immunoSEQ multiplex PCR, and the TCRdb table lists in-frame clones only, not all of them. The sample shows 390,000 or so clones, more than 75% of them seen only once. Source material: PBMCs or T cells enriched from blood (not recorded which). Source of these receptors: a woman between 50 and 59 years old who had recovered from COVID-19.

The chain links TRBV30 to TRBJ1-3, with D maybe TRBD1 (5 bases). Germline V gene sequence: CDR1 GTSNPN, CDR2 SVGIG (reference sequence). This CDR3 contains 14 residues. V was cut by 6 bases and J by 3 bases, with 15 bases left in between. DNA for the CDR3: TGTGCCTGTGCAGCAGGGCTGTTTGGAAACACCATATATTTT. Translated: CACAAGLFGNTIYF.

CDR3 sequence reads: CAWSVTVGNEKLFF. CDR3 nucleotide sequence: TGTGCCTGGAGTGTTACTGTCGGTAATGAAAAACTGTTTTTT. The chain uses TRBV30 and TRBJ1-4; unclear D gene. The ends were cut back, 0 bases at V and 4 bases at J, with 9 bases in the middle. The CDR3 has 14 residues. CDR1 is GTSNPN, CDR2 SVGIG, per germline (reference sequence). Variable domain in full (rest from reference TRBV30 and TRBJ1-4): SQTIHQWPATLVQPVGSPLSLECTVEGTSNPNLYWYRQAAGRGLQLLFYSVGIGQISSEVPQNLSASRPQDRQFILSSKKLLLSDSGFYLCAWSVTVGNEKLFFGSGTQLSVL.

This clone was seen ten or more times. V and J are TRBV7-2 and TRBJ1-2, with D unclear. The CDR3 sequence is 16 residues long. Trimming took 0 bases from V and 4 from J, leaving 15 bases between them. Germline CDR1 SGHTA, CDR2 FQGNSA. CDR3 bases: TGTGCCAGCAGCTTAGCGGGGAAACAAGGACTCTATGGCTACACCTTC. It specifies CASSLAGKQGLYGYTF.

The chain combines TRBV6-5 with TRBJ1-3, with unresolved D. The CDR3 length is 15 residues. Germline V gene data show CDR1 as MNHEY and CDR2 as SVGAGI. The V gene lost 6 bases and the J gene lost 0 bases, with 12 bases spanning the gap. This CDR3 reads CASSEVVASGNTIYF. The CDR3 DNA follows: TGTGCCAGCAGCGAGGTTGTGGCCTCTGGAAACACCATATATTTT.

V and J are TRBV6-5 and TRBJ1-2; D call uncertain. Trimming took 1 base from V and 6 from J, leaving 15 bases between them. Germline V gene lookup returns CDR1 MNHEY and CDR2 SVGAGI. The CDR3 covers 15 residues. The CDR3 loop reads CASSYLRGQADGYTF. For the CDR3, the DNA is TGTGCCAGCAGTTACTTGAGAGGGCAGGCAGATGGCTACACCTTC.

This chain joins TRBV7-9 and TRBJ2-3, with 9 bases aligning to TRBD1. The CDR3 loop spans 15 amino acids. Trimming at V came to 6 bases and at J to 1 base, leaving 5 bases not matched to a gene. Germline-derived CDR1 and CDR2 are SEHNR and FQNEAQ (reference sequence). The CDR3 nucleotides read TGTGCCAGCAGTGGGGGACAGGGCCGCACAGATACGCAGTATTTT. This sequence encodes CASSGGQGRTDTQYF.

The chain links TRBV5-4 to TRBJ1-1, with D perhaps matching TRBD1 (5 bases). The CDR3 sequence is 13 residues long. From germline, CDR1 is SGHNT and CDR2 YYREEE (reference sequence). V dropped 5 bases and J dropped 1 base, with 9 bases sitting between them. The CDR3, as DNA: TGTGCCAGCAGTCCGGACAAGAACACTGAAGCTTTCTTT. Translation: CASSPDKNTEAFF.

This clone has only a few counts. V usage is TRBV11-2 and J usage is TRBJ2-7; weak D call: TRBD2 (5 bases). Germline V gene data show CDR1 as SGHAT and CDR2 as FQNNGV. This CDR3 has 12 amino acids. The V end was cut by 5 bases, the J end by 2 bases, with 7 bases between. The DNA of the CDR3 is TGTGCCAGCAGCCCCGGGACCTACGAGCAGTACTTC. Translation gives CASSPGTYEQYF.

The rearrangement joins TRBV7-6 to TRBJ1-4; the D is unclear. Germline assignment: CDR1 SGHVS and CDR2 FNYEAQ. The V end lost 7 bases, the J end lost 4 bases, and 16 bases lay between the germline ends. The CDR3 runs 15 residues. CDR3: CASMRSPDLNEKLFF. In DNA, the CDR3 is TGTGCCAGCATGCGGAGCCCCGACCTTAATGAAAAACTGTTTTTT.

The genes are TRBV28 and TRBJ1-5; tentatively, D is TRBD1 (6 bases). The V end lost 7 bases, the J end lost 2 bases, and 15 bases lay between the germline ends. The length of the CDR3 is 15 residues. Germline CDR1 and CDR2: MDHEN and SYDVKM. CDR3 coding DNA: TGTGCCAGCACCCCTCAGGGGTTAGGCAATCAGCCCCAGCATTTT. Protein product: CASTPQGLGNQPQHF.

The chain employs TRBV5-5 and TRBJ2-5; no clear D gene. Germline CDR1 reads SGHKS; CDR2 reads YYEKEE (reference sequence). Trimming pared 0 bases from V and 2 bases from J, leaving 8 bases between. The CDR3 loop spans 14 amino acids. The CDR3 here is CASSLALLQETQYF. CDR3 coding DNA: TGTGCCAGCAGCTTGGCTCTTTTGCAAGAGACCCAGTACTTC.

V usage is TRBV21-1 and J usage is TRBJ2-3; TRBD1, as called in the table, went unchecked against the DNA. TRBV21-1 is designated a pseudogene. CDR3 length equals 15 residues. DNA of the CDR3: TGTGCCAGCAGCTGTGACAGGGACTCCACAGATACGCAGTATTTT. Amino acid sequence: CASSCDRDSTDTQYF.

The gene calls are TRBV9 and TRBJ2-5, with D possibly being TRBD2 (6 bases). Germline values: CDR1 SGDLS, CDR2 YYNGEE. Trimming took 0 bases from V and 5 from J, leaving 11 bases between them. CDR3 size: 14 residues. In DNA form, the CDR3 reads TGTGCCAGCAGCGTAGGGACTACTTTGGAGACCCAGTACTTC. Protein: CASSVGTTLETQYF.

This clone was seen more than once but under ten times. This chain links TRBV5-6 with TRBJ1-3; D remains ambiguous. The germline V gene has CDR1 SGHDT and CDR2 YYEEEE. The CDR3 sequence is 16 residues long. Trimming cost V 2 bases and J 0 bases, with 12 bases left between them. The CDR3 sequence is CASSFTGRDSGNTIYF. The DNA of the CDR3 is TGTGCCAGCAGCTTTACCGGACGGGACTCTGGAAACACCATATATTTT.

The rearrangement links TRBV5-8 to TRBJ1-1; D remains ambiguous. Trimming removed 4 bases at V and 1 base at J, with 17 bases between. Germline V gives CDR1 SGHTS, CDR2 YDEGEE. The CDR3 totals 16 residues. In DNA form, the CDR3 reads TGTGCCAGCAGCGTGCGACGGAGAAATCGGAACACTGAAGCTTTCTTT. It codes for CASSVRRRNRNTEAFF.

This chain links TRBV23-1 with TRBJ2-5; 7 nucleotides align to TRBD1. TRBV23-1 is flagged as an ORF with uncertain function. V was pared by 3 bases and J by 5 bases, with 12 bases of the junction left unmatched. The CDR3 spans 16 residues. The CDR3 sequence is CASSQPKEGAGETQYF. DNA for the CDR3: TGCGCCAGCAGTCAGCCCAAAGAGGGGGCCGGGGAGACCCAGTACTTC.

The CDR3 region is CASSSTPVNRGTDTQYF. CDR3 sequence (DNA): TGCGCCAGCAGTTCTACTCCGGTTAACCGGGGAACAGATACGCAGTATTTT. The gene calls are TRBV5-1 and TRBJ2-3; tentative D call: TRBD2 (5 bases). CDR1 and CDR2 from the germline V gene are SGHRS and YFSETQ. The CDR3 has 17 residues. V lost 5 bases, J lost 3 bases, and 22 bases lay in between.

V is TRBV7-2 and J is TRBJ1-2; D not certain. V was pared by 1 base and J by 3 bases, with 9 bases between. The CDR3 runs to 14 residues. Germline V gene lookup returns CDR1 SGHTA and CDR2 FQGNSA. The CDR3 nucleotides are TGTGCCAGCAGCTTAGGGGCCGTAGACTATGGCTACACCTTC. This gives the protein CASSLGAVDYGYTF. The variable domain in full, with the rest retrieved from reference TRBV7-2 and TRBJ1-2, is GAGVSQSPSNKVTEKGKDVELRCDPISGHTALYWYRQSLGQGLEFLIYFQGNSAPDKSGLPSDRFSAERTGGSVSTLTIQRTQQEDSAVYLCASSLGAVDYGYTFGSGTRLTVV.

This chain joins TRBV19 and TRBJ1-1, with D possibly TRBD1 on 6 matching bases. V lost 5 bases and J 6 bases, leaving 19 bases between the germline ends. Germline lookup yields CDR1 LNHDA and CDR2 SQIVND (reference sequence). The CDR3 length is 15 residues. In DNA form, the CDR3 reads TGTGCCAGTAGTCTAAGGACAGTCAGTGTGGCTGAAGCTTTCTTT. As protein: CASSLRTVSVAEAFF.

This chain joins TRBV29-1 and TRBJ1-1; TRBD1 aligns across 7 bases. Unmatched junction bases numbered 5, after V lost 6 bases and J lost 7 bases. The CDR3 spans 11 residues. The V gene's germline CDR1 is SQVTM and CDR2 ANQGSEA. CDR3 in amino acids: CSVVGTVEAFF. As DNA, the CDR3 is TGCAGCGTGGTTGGGACAGTTGAAGCTTTCTTT. The full variable domain, completed using reference TRBV29-1 and TRBJ1-1, is SAVISQKPSRDICQRGTSLTIQCQVDSQVTMMFWYRQQPGQSLTLIATANQGSEATYESGFVIDKFPISRPNLTFSTLTVSNMSPEDSSIYLCSVVGTVEAFFGQGTRLTVV.

The chain couples TRBV5-1 to TRBJ1-3; D might be TRBD1 (5 bases). V was cut by 1 base and J by 8 bases, with 19 bases left in between. CDR3 size: 16 residues. The germline V gene encodes CDR1 SGHRS and CDR2 YFSETQ. The CDR3: CASSLYYRGREDTIYF. CDR3 DNA: TGCGCCAGCAGCTTGTATTATCGGGGGAGAGAAGACACCATATATTTT.

This clone was observed once. V gene TRBV14 combines with J gene TRBJ2-7, with 9 bases aligning to TRBD1. This CDR3 is 15 amino acids long. Germline CDR1 and CDR2: SGHDN and FVKESK. Unmatched junction bases numbered 7, after V lost 1 base and J lost 6 bases. The DNA for the CDR3 is TGTGCCAGCAGCCAAGTGGACAGGGGTCCCCTCGAGCAGTACTTC. Its translation: CASSQVDRGPLEQYF.

This clone appeared once. The genes are TRBV9 and TRBJ2-3; 7 nucleotides match TRBD2. V was clipped by 3 bases and J by 5 bases; unmatched bases: 6. Germline V gives CDR1 SGDLS, CDR2 YYNGEE. This CDR3 has 14 amino acids. The CDR3 region is CASSAGGLGDTQYF. The CDR3 DNA is TGTGCCAGCAGCGCGGGGGGTCTGGGAGATACGCAGTATTTT.

The genes are TRBV29-1 and TRBJ2-3; 12 bases are shared with TRBD2. The CDR3 spans 16 residues. From germline, CDR1 is SQVTM and CDR2 ANQGSEA. V shed 4 bases, J shed 3 bases, and the junction held 8 bases outside the gene matches. The chain's CDR3 is CSVVVGTSGGTDTQYF. As DNA, the CDR3 is TGCAGCGTTGTGGTGGGTACTAGCGGGGGGACAGATACGCAGTATTTT.

In this sample, this clone turned up a few times. The V and J genes are TRBV19 and TRBJ1-1; D uncertain. This CDR3 contains 17 residues. Germline loops: CDR1 LNHDA, CDR2 SQIVND (reference sequence). V was cut by 1 base and J by 1 base, with 16 bases left in between. The CDR3 sequence: CASSIGVGRSENTEAFF. CDR3 nucleotides: TGTGCCAGTAGTATAGGGGTAGGGAGGAGCGAGAACACTGAAGCTTTCTTT.